Listed here is a single T cell receptor (beta chain). The antigen is undetermined. The germline CDR1 and CDR2 sequences are SGHDT and YYEEEE. Deletions cut 2 bases from V and 8 bases from J, with 10 bases between. This CDR3 comprises 13 residues. The data are from a study of a mutant IDH1 vaccine in newly diagnosed glioma. Assay: immunoSEQ multiplex PCR; the TCRdb copy retains only in-frame clones and omits some. The table lists approximately 43,000 clones, around 89% of them singletons. Documented time point: week 35, safety follow-up. Topical imiquimod was applied with each vaccine dose, which held 300 ug of mutant IDH1 20-mer peptide.

This sample comprised PBMCs, obtained from a glioma patient whose treatment included an IDH1 peptide vaccine. The receptor's source is a man between 35 and 55 years old with glioma. This rearrangement joins TRBV5-6 to TRBJ1-4; D remains ambiguous. Here the CDR3 reads CASSFVPGEKLFF. The DNA of the CDR3 is TGTGCCAGCAGCTTCGTCCCGGGGGAAAAACTGTTTTTT.